The 19 T cell receptor beta chains below all came from one sample that was sequenced in a study of shared T cell receptors in the human thymus. The repertoire was sequenced with immunoSEQ multiplex PCR; TCRdb's copy has only in-frame clones and lacks some. The sample yields about 660,000 clones, over 75% seen once. The data also belong to a second study, concerning human thymus T cells.

The sample taken for sequencing was thymocytes. These receptors all come from a boy under two years old with a congenital heart defect.

This chain joins TRBV10-1 and TRBJ1-1; D is perhaps TRBD1 (6 bases). Germline V gives CDR1 WNHNN, CDR2 SYGVQD (reference sequence). V was shortened by 3 bases and J by 3 bases, with 17 bases between the two germline ends. The CDR3 is 16 amino acids. The CDR3 DNA sequence: TGCGCCAGCAGTGAAGGGACACCAACCGGGGACACTGAAGCTTTCTTT. It translates to CASSEGTPTGDTEAFF.

The gene calls are TRBV9 and TRBJ2-7, with D maybe TRBD2 (6 bases). V lost 4 bases and J 3 bases, leaving 14 bases between the germline ends. The CDR3 has 14 amino acids. From germline, CDR1 is SGDLS and CDR2 YYNGEE. The CDR3 sequence is CASSLRGESYEQYF. DNA for the CDR3: TGTGCCAGCAGCTTACGCGGGGAAAGCTACGAGCAGTACTTC.

The J gene is TRBJ2-7, the V gene TRBV19, with 11 nucleotides matching TRBD1. CDR1 is LNHDA and CDR2 is SQIVND in the germline V gene (reference sequence). The J segment lost 2 bases and the V segment lost 7 bases, leaving 7 bases of the junction unmatched. CDR3 length equals 15 residues. This CDR3 reads CASTKSGQGAYEQYF. The CDR3 DNA reads as TGTGCCAGTACCAAATCGGGACAGGGGGCCTACGAGCAGTACTTC.

This chain links TRBV5-6 with TRBJ1-1; unclear D gene. The ends were cut back, 2 bases at V and 5 bases at J, with 16 bases in the middle. The CDR3 has 15 amino acids. CDR1 SGHDT and CDR2 YYEEEE come from the germline V gene. The CDR3 protein is CASSFIVTGGTEAFF. The CDR3 bases are TGTGCCAGCAGCTTTATTGTTACCGGCGGGACTGAAGCTTTCTTT.

The chain recombines TRBV5-1 with TRBJ2-3, with 11 bases matching TRBD2. V shed 4 bases, J shed 5 bases, and the junction held 6 bases outside the gene matches. CDR1 is SGHRS, CDR2 YFSETQ, per germline. This CDR3 is built from 15 residues. CDR3 bases: TGCGCCAGCAGCGCCGGGACTAGCGGATTAGATACGCAGTATTTT. Encoded protein: CASSAGTSGLDTQYF.

The rearrangement joins TRBV27 to TRBJ2-3; 10 bases are shared with TRBD2. The CDR3 sequence is 16 residues long. With 7 bases clipped from V and 3 bases from J, the junction kept 10 bases outside the gene matches. The germline CDR1 and CDR2 sequences are MNHEY and SMNVEV (reference sequence). The CDR3 region has the DNA TGTGCCAGCAAAGGCGTGAGCGGGAGGGTAACAGATACGCAGTATTTT. Translation gives CASKGVSGRVTDTQYF.

DNA of the CDR3: TGTGCCAGCAGGAGCGGGGCCGGGCCCTCCTGGGAGCAGTACTTC. This sequence encodes CASRSGAGPSWEQYF. The gene calls are TRBV28 and TRBJ2-7; 7 bases are shared with TRBD2. V was clipped by 6 bases and J by 7 bases; unmatched bases: 15. The CDR3 consists of 15 residues. The germline V gene has CDR1 MDHEN and CDR2 SYDVKM.

This clone has a single count. In DNA form, the CDR3 reads TGTGCCAGCAGCCCGGGACAGGGTGCCACTGAAGCTTTCTTT. It is translated as CASSPGQGATEAFF. The gene calls are TRBV14 and TRBJ1-1; 9 bases are shared with TRBD1. The germline V gene encodes CDR1 SGHDN and CDR2 FVKESK. After removal of 4 bases from V and 4 bases from J, the junction contained 4 bases not matched to a gene. The CDR3 spans 14 residues.

V is TRBV29-1 and J is TRBJ2-3; 15 bases fit TRBD2. Germline-derived CDR1 and CDR2 are SQVTM and ANQGSEA. This CDR3 has 16 amino acids. The V and J ends lost 4 bases and 6 bases, in that order; junction bases with no gene match: 8. The CDR3 sequence is CSVGGTSGRPRDTQYF. CDR3 DNA: TGCAGCGTTGGTGGGACTAGCGGGAGGCCCAGGGATACGCAGTATTTT.

The chain uses TRBV2 and TRBJ1-2; a weak D match, TRBD1 (6 bases). The CDR3 is 14 amino acids. V was shortened by 5 bases and J by 1 base, with 11 bases between the two germline ends. From germline, CDR1 is SNHLY and CDR2 FYNNEI. For the CDR3, the DNA is TGTGCCAGCAGTTACAGGGCCGATAACTATGGCTACACCTTC. This sequence encodes CASSYRADNYGYTF.

Only a few counts were recorded for this clone. The rearrangement uses TRBV19 and TRBJ2-6, with TRBD1 identical over 12 bases. The CDR3 runs 18 residues. The germline CDR1 and CDR2 sequences are LNHDA and SQIVND (reference sequence). V dropped 7 bases and J dropped 2; count of bases not matched to a gene: 9. DNA for the CDR3: TGTGCCAGTAACCCAGCAGGGGACAGGGGGCCTGGGGCCAACGTCCTGACTTTC. Encoded protein: CASNPAGDRGPGANVLTF. Filled out from reference TRBV19 and TRBJ2-6, the complete variable domain reads DGGITQSPKYLFRKEGQNVTLSCEQNLNHDAMYWYRQDPGQGLRLIYYSQIVNDFQKGDIAEGYSVSREKKESFPLTVTSAQKNPTAFYLCASNPAGDRGPGANVLTFGAGSRLTVL.

The CDR3 here is CAWSEPGLTDTQYF. For the CDR3, the DNA is TGTGCCTGGAGTGAACCGGGATTAACAGATACGCAGTATTTT. The chain links TRBV30 to TRBJ2-3, with a possible D match to TRBD2 (5 bases). The germline V gene has CDR1 GTSNPN and CDR2 SVGIG (reference sequence). The CDR3 contains 14 residues. V lost 1 base to trimming and J lost 3 bases, with 11 bases between them.

The rearrangement links TRBV29-1 to TRBJ2-7; 11 nucleotides line up with TRBD2. CDR3 length: 13 residues. Germline assignment: CDR1 SQVTM and CDR2 ANQGSEA. The junction had 7 bases not matched to a gene; V was cut back by 6 bases and J by 6 bases. CDR3 residues: CSVPGGLAGEQYF. CDR3 nucleotide sequence: TGCAGCGTACCCGGAGGACTAGCGGGCGAGCAGTACTTC.

The chain is built from TRBV4-2 and TRBJ2-7; 8 positions match TRBD2. V gave up 3 bases and J gave up 9 bases; unmatched junction bases: 19. From germline, CDR1 is LGHNA and CDR2 YNFKEQ. This CDR3 is built from 17 residues. CDR3 sequence (DNA): TGTGCCAGCAGCCAGAGGCTTATGAACGGGAGGGAGACTCGGCAGTACTTC. This translates into CASSQRLMNGRETRQYF.

This chain links TRBV7-8 with TRBJ2-7; possible D gene TRBD2, 6 bases. The V end lost 1 base, the J end lost 2 bases, and 6 bases lay between the germline ends. The length of the CDR3 is 13 residues. CDR1 and CDR2 (germline): SGHVS, FQNEAQ. The CDR3 DNA reads TGTGCCAGCAGCTTAGGCGGGACCTACGAGCAGTACTTC. This gives the protein CASSLGGTYEQYF.

This clone was counted only a few times. The V and J genes are TRBV27 and TRBJ1-1, with 7 positions matching TRBD1. Looked up from germline, CDR1 is MNHEY and CDR2 is SMNVEV (reference sequence). The V and J ends lost 2 bases and 4 bases, in that order; junction bases with no gene match: 1. The CDR3 is 13 residues long. CDR3 bases: TGTGCCAGCAGTTTAGCAGGGGGCACTGAAGCTTTCTTT. Residues: CASSLAGGTEAFF.

This clone was seen once. The rearrangement uses TRBV2 and TRBJ1-2; 10 nucleotides agree with TRBD1. The CDR3 totals 16 residues. V was pared by 6 bases and J by 2 bases, with 9 bases of the junction left unmatched. Germline CDR1 is SNHLY and CDR2 is FYNNEI. In nucleotides, the CDR3 is TGTGCCAGCAGAGCGGTCCCGGGACAGGGGAACTATGGCTACACCTTC. This codes for CASRAVPGQGNYGYTF.

The V and J genes are TRBV7-8 and TRBJ2-3; TRBD1 agrees at 8 bases. The CDR3 is made up of 14 amino acids. Losses at the gene ends were 3 bases for V and 6 bases for J; bases not matched to a gene: 5. CDR1 is SGHVS, CDR2 FQNEAQ, per germline. In nucleotides, the CDR3 is TGTGCCAGCAGCTTCAGGGGGCGCAGGGATACGCAGTATTTT. It translates to CASSFRGRRDTQYF.

This clone was counted a single time. This chain joins TRBV10-3 and TRBJ2-7, with TRBD2 matching over 7 bases. Germline CDR1 reads ENHRY; CDR2 reads SYGVKD. The V and J ends lost 4 bases and 3 bases, in that order; junction bases with no gene match: 9. CDR3 length: 15 residues. The CDR3 region has the DNA TGTGCCATCAGTGTTAAGGCGGGAGCCAGCTACGAGCAGTACTTC. This gives the protein CAISVKAGASYEQYF.